This TCR beta chain was recovered during a study of T cell clonality in common variable immunodeficiency. Study results and caveats: TCRbeta clonality was increased in CVID versus healthy controls.

This CDR3 region has 14 residues. Trimming pared 0 bases from V and 4 bases from J, leaving 9 bases between. Per germline, CDR1 SGHDT and CDR2 YYEEEE. This clone came up many times. What it recognizes is unknown. The CDR3 end lies 3 residues beyond the end of the read and is filled in from the germline J gene. The assay was immunoSEQ multiplex PCR, and TCRdb's table has in-frame clones only and misses some. The sample presents fewer than 50,000 clones, none singletons. The TCR originated in a person aged 18 to 75 in good health. V is TRBV5-6 and J is TRBJ2-3, with D uncertain. Sequencing was carried out using peripheral blood mononuclear cells. The CDR3 spells CASSLGAAPDTQYF. The part of the CDR3 DNA that was read is TGTGCCAGCAGCTTGGGGGCTGCGCCAGATACG.